These T cell receptor beta chains were read from a single sample in a study of shared clonotypes between healthy human individuals. TCRdb's table, derived via immunoSEQ multiplex PCR, lists solely in-frame clones and lacks some. The sample contains approximately 2,000,000 clones, 93% of which appear only once. Material for sequencing was naive CD8+ T cells from PBMCs. These receptors came from a man younger than 35 in good health. Some clones in this sample may be carry-over from other donors' samples. Each CDR3 is given with its conserved first and last residue. Fields, in order: J gene, V gene, clone size, D gene, CDR3 protein, CDR3 DNA. The D gene is left open where the match is weak. Clone size appears in some rows only: once, few, many, or a class for an expanded clone.

j_gene: TRBJ2-5; v_gene: TRBV6-5; abundance: .; d_gene: .; CDR3aa: CASSTGTQNQETQYF; CDR3nt: TGTGCCAGCAGTACCGGGACTCAGAATCAAGAGACCCAGTACTTC
j_gene: TRBJ1-2; v_gene: TRBV19; abundance: .; d_gene: .; CDR3aa: CASSIGEGNYGYTF; CDR3nt: TGTGCCAGTAGTATAGGAGAGGGGAACTATGGCTACACCTTC
j_gene: TRBJ1-2; v_gene: TRBV27; abundance: .; d_gene: TRBD1; CDR3aa: CASSLRTGVGYGYTF; CDR3nt: TGTGCCAGCAGTTTACGGACAGGGGTTGGTTACGGCTACACCTTC
j_gene: TRBJ2-1; v_gene: TRBV11-3; abundance: .; d_gene: .; CDR3aa: CASSPEENSDNEQFF; CDR3nt: TGTGCCAGCAGCCCAGAGGAGAACTCTGACAATGAGCAGTTCTTC
j_gene: TRBJ2-7; v_gene: TRBV19; abundance: .; d_gene: .; CDR3aa: CASSLNRYEQYF; CDR3nt: TGTGCCAGTAGTCTCAACCGCTACGAGCAGTACTTC
j_gene: TRBJ2-7; v_gene: TRBV6-6; abundance: .; d_gene: TRBD2; CDR3aa: CASSYPGEGDREQYF; CDR3nt: TGTGCCAGCAGTTACCCCGGGGAGGGTGATAGGGAGCAGTACTTC
j_gene: TRBJ2-3; v_gene: TRBV27; abundance: .; d_gene: .; CDR3aa: CASSTGALGAGGTDTQYF; CDR3nt: TGTGCCAGCAGTACGGGCGCCCTGGGCGCGGGCGGCACAGATACGCAGTATTTT
j_gene: TRBJ2-7; v_gene: TRBV27; abundance: few; d_gene: .; CDR3aa: CASSLGESYEQYF; CDR3nt: TGTGCCAGCAGTTTAGGGGAGTCCTACGAGCAGTACTTC
j_gene: TRBJ2-5; v_gene: TRBV11-2; abundance: .; d_gene: .; CDR3aa: CASSWARDRPPPETQYF; CDR3nt: TGTGCCAGCAGCTGGGCGCGAGACAGGCCCCCTCCAGAGACCCAGTACTTC
j_gene: TRBJ2-7; v_gene: TRBV9; abundance: few; d_gene: .; CDR3aa: CASSVYRTTGEQYF; CDR3nt: TGTGCCAGCAGCGTATATCGGACGACGGGCGAGCAGTACTTC
j_gene: TRBJ2-5; v_gene: TRBV30; abundance: .; d_gene: TRBD2; CDR3aa: CAWTKGGLVQETQYF; CDR3nt: TGTGCCTGGACTAAGGGGGGACTAGTACAAGAGACCCAGTACTTC
j_gene: TRBJ1-5; v_gene: TRBV7-9; abundance: .; d_gene: .; CDR3aa: CASSSPSNQPQHF; CDR3nt: TGTGCCAGCAGCTCACCGAGCAATCAGCCCCAGCATTTT
j_gene: TRBJ1-2; v_gene: TRBV6-5; abundance: once; d_gene: .; CDR3aa: CASSLTGRMFGYTF; CDR3nt: TGTGCCAGCAGTCTTACAGGTCGGATGTTTGGCTACACCTTC
j_gene: TRBJ2-3; v_gene: TRBV4-1; abundance: once; d_gene: .; CDR3aa: CASSQDVKGPEYF; CDR3nt: TGCGCCAGCAGCCAAGATGTTAAGGGGCCCGAGTATTTT
j_gene: TRBJ1-6; v_gene: TRBV5-1; abundance: .; d_gene: .; CDR3aa: CASSPDGNSPLHF; CDR3nt: TGCGCCAGCAGCCCGGACGGAAATTCACCCCTCCACTTT
j_gene: TRBJ2-1; v_gene: TRBV7-9; abundance: once; d_gene: .; CDR3aa: CASSSTRIYNEQFF; CDR3nt: TGTGCCAGCAGCTCTACCCGGATCTACAATGAGCAGTTCTTC
j_gene: TRBJ1-4; v_gene: TRBV7-9; abundance: .; d_gene: .; CDR3aa: CASSLVVSGEKLFF; CDR3nt: TGTGCCAGCAGCTTAGTCGTGTCGGGAGAAAAACTGTTTTTT
j_gene: TRBJ1-1; v_gene: TRBV29-1; abundance: .; d_gene: .; CDR3aa: CSVDPFFGSNTEAFF; CDR3nt: TGCAGCGTTGATCCCTTCTTCGGTTCGAACACTGAAGCTTTCTTT
j_gene: TRBJ2-1; v_gene: TRBV5-6; abundance: .; d_gene: TRBD2; CDR3aa: CASSYSGRGYNEQFF; CDR3nt: TGTGCCAGCAGCTATAGCGGGAGAGGCTACAATGAGCAGTTCTTC
j_gene: TRBJ2-1; v_gene: TRBV9; abundance: .; d_gene: .; CDR3aa: CASSVAWGANEQFF; CDR3nt: TGTGCCAGCAGCGTAGCTTGGGGGGCTAATGAGCAGTTCTTC
j_gene: TRBJ1-5; v_gene: TRBV15; abundance: .; d_gene: .; CDR3aa: CATSRDRGVQPQHF; CDR3nt: TGTGCCACCAGCAGAGACCGGGGAGTTCAGCCCCAGCATTTT
j_gene: TRBJ1-4; v_gene: TRBV19; abundance: .; d_gene: .; CDR3aa: CASSLEWATNEKLFF; CDR3nt: TGTGCCAGTAGTCTAGAGTGGGCAACTAATGAAAAACTGTTTTTT
j_gene: TRBJ2-6; v_gene: TRBV27; abundance: .; d_gene: .; CDR3aa: CASSFRTGANVLTF; CDR3nt: TGTGCCAGCAGTTTTCGTACTGGGGCCAACGTCCTGACTTTC
j_gene: TRBJ2-7; v_gene: TRBV10-3; abundance: .; d_gene: TRBD1; CDR3aa: CATGLDRLQF; CDR3nt: TGTGCCACGGGATTGGACAGGCTCCAATTC
j_gene: TRBJ2-7; v_gene: TRBV28; abundance: .; d_gene: TRBD2; CDR3aa: CASSLGSPGLAGEYEQYF; CDR3nt: TGTGCCAGCAGTTTAGGCTCCCCGGGACTAGCGGGAGAGTACGAGCAGTACTTC
j_gene: TRBJ1-2; v_gene: TRBV7-9; abundance: .; d_gene: .; CDR3aa: CASSLGPMEGRAYGYTF; CDR3nt: TGTGCCAGCAGCTTAGGGCCCATGGAGGGGAGGGCCTATGGCTACACCTTC